A selection of T cell receptor beta chains follows, all from one sample in a study of human T cells and chemical hapten exposure. TCRdb redid the calling of the RACE reads with MiXCR, one entry per CDR3 protein. The repertoire holds 350,000 to 400,000 distinct CDR3 sequences, with over 6% as singletons. The sequences come from whole blood, collected in connection with sensitization to the hapten diphenylcyclopropenone (DPC). These receptors originate from a woman younger than 30 with alopecia areata. Some clones in this sample may be carry-over from other donors' samples. CDR3s include the opening cysteine and the closing phenylalanine or tryptophan. The order of the fields is J gene, clone size, V gene, CDR3 length, D gene, CDR3 protein, CDR3 DNA. A D gene is named only where the DNA matches it firmly. Size is stated for part of the rows, as once, few or many counts, or as a class when the clone is expanded.

j_call: TRBJ2-7
clone_size: many
v_call: TRBV20-1
cdr3_length: 11
d_call: NA
cdr3_aa: CSTLGSYEQYF
cdr3_nt: TGCAGTACGCTGGGCTCGTACGAGCAGTACTTC

j_call: TRBJ2-7
clone_size: NA
v_call: TRBV10-3
cdr3_length: 13
d_call: NA
cdr3_aa: CAIRPDSEPEEYF
cdr3_nt: TGTGCCATCCGACCGGACAGTGAGCCCGAGGAGTACTTC

j_call: TRBJ2-5
clone_size: few
v_call: TRBV6-5
cdr3_length: 16
d_call: NA
cdr3_aa: CASSSPLTGKGETQYF
cdr3_nt: TGTGCCAGCAGTTCCCCTCTTACTGGGAAGGGTGAGACCCAGTACTTC

j_call: TRBJ2-5
clone_size: NA
v_call: TRBV28
cdr3_length: 11
d_call: NA
cdr3_aa: CASSDRGTQYF
cdr3_nt: TGTGCCAGCAGTGATAGGGGGACCCAGTACTTC

j_call: TRBJ2-1
clone_size: NA
v_call: TRBV29-1
cdr3_length: 14
d_call: NA
cdr3_aa: CSVEERGQNNEQFF
cdr3_nt: TGCAGCGTTGAAGAGCGGGGACAGAACAATGAGCAGTTCTTC

j_call: TRBJ1-2
clone_size: few
v_call: TRBV29-1
cdr3_length: 13
d_call: NA
cdr3_aa: CSVAQRGLYGYTF
cdr3_nt: TGCAGCGTCGCCCAGAGGGGCCTCTATGGCTACACCTTC

j_call: TRBJ1-2
clone_size: NA
v_call: TRBV7-2
cdr3_length: 15
d_call: NA
cdr3_aa: CGSSLWPAGADGYTF
cdr3_nt: TGTGGCAGCAGCTTATGGCCCGCGGGGGCCGATGGCTACACCTTC

j_call: TRBJ1-2
clone_size: many
v_call: TRBV7-9
cdr3_length: 14
d_call: NA
cdr3_aa: CASSPYAGLTGYTF
cdr3_nt: TGTGCCAGCAGCCCATACGCAGGGCTTACTGGCTACACCTTC

j_call: TRBJ1-1
clone_size: NA
v_call: TRBV6-6
cdr3_length: 11
d_call: NA
cdr3_aa: CASSYTRQAFF
cdr3_nt: TGTGCCAGCAGTTACACGCGTCAAGCTTTCTTT

j_call: TRBJ1-2
clone_size: few
v_call: TRBV7-9
cdr3_length: 13
d_call: NA
cdr3_aa: CASSFGQDYGYTF
cdr3_nt: TGTGCCAGCAGCTTCGGGCAGGACTATGGCTACACCTTC

j_call: TRBJ2-3
clone_size: few
v_call: TRBV20-1
cdr3_length: 16
d_call: TRBD2
cdr3_aa: CSARNDIAGYTDTQYF
cdr3_nt: TGCAGTGCTAGGAATGACATAGCGGGGTACACAGATACGCAGTATTTT

j_call: TRBJ2-1
clone_size: few
v_call: TRBV6-2/TRBV6-3
cdr3_length: 13
d_call: NA
cdr3_aa: CASSTPSYNEQFF
cdr3_nt: TGTGCCAGCAGTACGCCCTCCTACAATGAGCAGTTCTTC

j_call: TRBJ1-6
clone_size: few
v_call: TRBV10-3
cdr3_length: 17
d_call: NA
cdr3_aa: CAISERQPTSGNSPLHF
cdr3_nt: TGTGCCATCAGTGAACGTCAGCCTACCTCGGGGAATTCACCCCTCCACTTT

j_call: TRBJ2-7
clone_size: many
v_call: TRBV4-3
cdr3_length: 16
d_call: NA
cdr3_aa: CASSQELTGQSYEQYF
cdr3_nt: TGCGCCAGCAGCCAAGAATTGACGGGCCAGTCCTACGAGCAGTACTTC

j_call: TRBJ1-3
clone_size: few
v_call: TRBV2
cdr3_length: 13
d_call: NA
cdr3_aa: CASKGTSGNTIYF
cdr3_nt: TGTGCCAGCAAGGGGACGTCTGGAAACACCATATATTTT

j_call: TRBJ2-7
clone_size: few
v_call: TRBV5-1
cdr3_length: 15
d_call: TRBD2
cdr3_aa: CASSGGTSVNYEQYF
cdr3_nt: TGCGCCAGCAGCGGCGGGACTAGCGTAAACTACGAGCAGTACTTC

j_call: TRBJ2-2
clone_size: few
v_call: TRBV9
cdr3_length: 17
d_call: NA
cdr3_aa: CASSANRQGLNTGELFF
cdr3_nt: TGTGCCAGCAGCGCCAACCGACAGGGACTCAACACCGGGGAGCTGTTTTTT

j_call: TRBJ2-1
clone_size: NA
v_call: TRBV7-2
cdr3_length: 14
d_call: NA
cdr3_aa: CASSIPSSYNEQFF
cdr3_nt: TGTGCCAGCAGCATCCCGAGCTCCTACAATGAGCAGTTCTTC

j_call: TRBJ1-4
clone_size: many
v_call: TRBV7-2
cdr3_length: 15
d_call: TRBD1
cdr3_aa: CASSLRGDSNEKLFF
cdr3_nt: TGTGCCAGCAGTCTCCGTGGGGACAGCAATGAAAAACTGTTTTTT

j_call: TRBJ2-1
clone_size: NA
v_call: TRBV20-1
cdr3_length: 15
d_call: TRBD2
cdr3_aa: CSATSGGASYNEQFF
cdr3_nt: TGCAGTGCTACTAGCGGGGGGGCCTCCTACAATGAGCAGTTCTTC

j_call: TRBJ1-2
clone_size: NA
v_call: TRBV3-1
cdr3_length: 17
d_call: NA
cdr3_aa: CASSQGRYLRSNYGYTF
cdr3_nt: TGTGCCAGCAGCCAAGGACGCTATCTCCGTTCTAACTATGGCTACACCTTC

j_call: TRBJ1-3
clone_size: NA
v_call: TRBV6-2/TRBV6-3
cdr3_length: 15
d_call: NA
cdr3_aa: CASSSVKGAGNTIYF
cdr3_nt: TGTGCCAGCAGCTCCGTTAAGGGGGCTGGAAACACCATATATTTT

j_call: TRBJ2-2
clone_size: NA
v_call: TRBV11-2
cdr3_length: 19
d_call: NA
cdr3_aa: CASSLKGQGPTTNTGELFF
cdr3_nt: TGTGCCAGCAGCTTAAAGGGGCAGGGGCCAACTACAAACACCGGGGAGCTGTTTTTT

j_call: TRBJ2-3
clone_size: many
v_call: TRBV7-8
cdr3_length: 12
d_call: NA
cdr3_aa: CASSSPGDTQYF
cdr3_nt: TGTGCCAGCAGCTCACCGGGGGATACGCAGTATTTT

j_call: TRBJ1-4
clone_size: many
v_call: TRBV18
cdr3_length: 13
d_call: NA
cdr3_aa: CASSPGREEKLFF
cdr3_nt: TGTGCCAGCTCACCCGGTCGGGAAGAAAAACTGTTTTTT

j_call: TRBJ2-7
clone_size: few
v_call: TRBV7-9
cdr3_length: 13
d_call: NA
cdr3_aa: CASSPIIEPEQYF
cdr3_nt: TGTGCCAGCAGCCCCATCATAGAGCCCGAGCAGTACTTC

j_call: TRBJ1-6
clone_size: NA
v_call: TRBV5-1
cdr3_length: 15
d_call: TRBD1
cdr3_aa: CASSLVQGQDSPLHF
cdr3_nt: TGCGCCAGCAGCTTGGTACAGGGACAGGATTCACCCCTCCACTTT

j_call: TRBJ2-7
clone_size: NA
v_call: TRBV6-5
cdr3_length: 13
d_call: NA
cdr3_aa: CASSYSNDGKQYF
cdr3_nt: TGTGCCAGCAGTTACTCGAACGACGGGAAGCAGTACTTC

j_call: TRBJ1-5
clone_size: NA
v_call: TRBV7-2
cdr3_length: 14
d_call: TRBD1
cdr3_aa: CASSLKQGKQPQHF
cdr3_nt: TGTGCCAGCAGCTTAAAACAGGGGAAACAGCCCCAGCATTTT

j_call: TRBJ1-4
clone_size: many
v_call: TRBV29-1
cdr3_length: 12
d_call: TRBD1
cdr3_aa: CSVTGTDEKLFF
cdr3_nt: TGCAGCGTCACCGGGACAGATGAAAAACTGTTTTTT

j_call: TRBJ2-7
clone_size: NA
v_call: TRBV18
cdr3_length: 14
d_call: NA
cdr3_aa: CASSPTVSLYEQYF
cdr3_nt: TGTGCCAGCTCGCCGACGGTCTCCCTATACGAGCAGTACTTC

j_call: TRBJ1-6
clone_size: NA
v_call: TRBV5-5
cdr3_length: 16
d_call: NA
cdr3_aa: CASSETEQLVRSPLHF
cdr3_nt: TGTGCCAGCAGCGAAACGGAGCAACTCGTACGCTCACCCCTCCACTTT

j_call: TRBJ2-3
clone_size: few
v_call: TRBV4-3
cdr3_length: 14
d_call: TRBD2
cdr3_aa: CASSPGLGSDTQYF
cdr3_nt: TGCGCCAGCAGCCCGGGACTAGGTTCAGATACGCAGTATTTT

j_call: TRBJ1-6
clone_size: many
v_call: TRBV6-5
cdr3_length: 16
d_call: TRBD1
cdr3_aa: CASSYSTGREGSPLHF
cdr3_nt: TGTGCCAGCAGTTACTCGACAGGGAGAGAAGGTTCACCCCTCCACTTT

j_call: TRBJ2-1
clone_size: many
v_call: TRBV6-5
cdr3_length: 15
d_call: TRBD2
cdr3_aa: CASTSSGGLKNEQFF
cdr3_nt: TGTGCCAGCACGTCTAGCGGGGGGCTGAAGAATGAGCAGTTCTTC

j_call: TRBJ2-3
clone_size: NA
v_call: TRBV20-1
cdr3_length: 15
d_call: NA
cdr3_aa: CSATPPGAVTDTQYF
cdr3_nt: TGCAGTGCTACTCCACCAGGGGCCGTAACAGATACGCAGTATTTT

j_call: TRBJ2-1
clone_size: NA
v_call: TRBV20-1
cdr3_length: 15
d_call: TRBD2
cdr3_aa: CSARLAGALQGEQFF
cdr3_nt: TGCAGTGCGCGGCTAGCGGGGGCGCTTCAGGGTGAGCAGTTCTTC

j_call: TRBJ2-3
clone_size: few
v_call: TRBV7-6
cdr3_length: 17
d_call: TRBD2
cdr3_aa: CASSFSGGPLSTDTQYF
cdr3_nt: TGTGCCAGCAGTTTTAGCGGGGGGCCTCTGAGCACAGATACGCAGTATTTT

j_call: TRBJ1-2
clone_size: many
v_call: TRBV5-6
cdr3_length: 13
d_call: NA
cdr3_aa: CASTWGEFYGYTF
cdr3_nt: TGTGCCAGCACCTGGGGGGAATTCTATGGCTACACCTTC

j_call: TRBJ2-2
clone_size: many
v_call: TRBV6-5
cdr3_length: 15
d_call: TRBD2
cdr3_aa: CASRSSGGASGELFF
cdr3_nt: TGTGCCAGCAGATCTAGCGGGGGGGCCTCCGGGGAGCTGTTTTTT

j_call: TRBJ1-1
clone_size: many
v_call: TRBV27
cdr3_length: 13
d_call: TRBD1
cdr3_aa: CASSPLGQGEAFF
cdr3_nt: TGTGCCAGCAGTCCCTTGGGACAGGGTGAAGCTTTCTTT

j_call: TRBJ2-3
clone_size: many
v_call: TRBV3-1
cdr3_length: 12
d_call: NA
cdr3_aa: CASSPGVDTQYF
cdr3_nt: TGTGCCAGCAGCCCAGGGGTCGATACGCAGTATTTT

j_call: TRBJ2-7
clone_size: few
v_call: TRBV3-1
cdr3_length: 13
d_call: TRBD2
cdr3_aa: CASSRGDSYEQYF
cdr3_nt: TGTGCCAGCAGTCGGGGGGACTCCTACGAGCAGTACTTC

j_call: TRBJ1-1
clone_size: NA
v_call: TRBV20-1
cdr3_length: 14
d_call: NA
cdr3_aa: CSARDQGLNTEAFF
cdr3_nt: TGCAGTGCTAGAGATCAGGGACTGAACACTGAAGCTTTCTTT

j_call: TRBJ1-1
clone_size: once
v_call: TRBV6-1
cdr3_length: 15
d_call: NA
cdr3_aa: CASRGPGRMNTEAFF
cdr3_nt: TGTGCCAGCAGGGGACCAGGACGGATGAACACTGAAGCTTTCTTT

j_call: TRBJ1-1
clone_size: many
v_call: TRBV2
cdr3_length: 12
d_call: NA
cdr3_aa: CASSEMAAEAFF
cdr3_nt: TGTGCCAGCAGTGAAATGGCAGCAGAAGCTTTCTTT

j_call: TRBJ1-4
clone_size: NA
v_call: TRBV4-3
cdr3_length: 15
d_call: TRBD1
cdr3_aa: CASSRLQGAREKLFF
cdr3_nt: TGCGCCAGCAGCCGCCTACAGGGGGCACGGGAAAAACTGTTTTTT

j_call: TRBJ1-2
clone_size: many
v_call: TRBV7-2
cdr3_length: 13
d_call: TRBD1
cdr3_aa: CASSPGDRLPSTF
cdr3_nt: TGTGCCAGCAGCCCAGGGGACAGGCTGCCATCCACCTTC

j_call: TRBJ1-5
clone_size: many
v_call: TRBV6-1
cdr3_length: 16
d_call: NA
cdr3_aa: CASSERDGLIGQPQHF
cdr3_nt: TGTGCCAGCAGTGAACGGGACGGCTTAATTGGTCAGCCCCAGCATTTT

j_call: TRBJ1-2
clone_size: NA
v_call: TRBV20-1
cdr3_length: 19
d_call: NA
cdr3_aa: CSARDATTVWVTAPYGYTF
cdr3_nt: TGCAGTGCTAGAGATGCCACCACCGTGTGGGTGACCGCCCCCTATGGCTACACCTTC